These T cell receptor beta chains were read from a single sample in a study of blood T cell repertoires in COVID-19. Generated by immunoSEQ multiplex PCR, the TCRdb table keeps only in-frame clones and is missing some. The repertoire holds around 460,000 clones, with 70% to 90% as singletons. Sequencing was carried out using peripheral blood. Every receptor here comes from a man younger than 30 with COVID-19, enrolled during active disease. CDR3s include the opening cysteine and the closing phenylalanine or tryptophan. Each record gives: J gene, clone size, V gene, D gene, CDR3 protein, CDR3 DNA. D genes are given only for firm matches. Expanded clones get a size class; other rows say once, few or many, or leave the size out.

J gene: TRBJ2-1; clone size: NA; V gene: TRBV19; D gene: TRBD2; CDR3 protein: CASSRGLVDNEQFF; CDR3 DNA: TGTGCCAGTAGTAGGGGACTAGTCGACAATGAGCAGTTCTTC
J gene: TRBJ1-1; clone size: NA; V gene: TRBV19; D gene: TRBD1; CDR3 protein: CASSIGQGWAEAFF; CDR3 DNA: TGTGCCAGTAGTATCGGACAGGGTTGGGCTGAAGCTTTCTTT
J gene: TRBJ2-7; clone size: NA; V gene: TRBV3-1/TRBV3-2; D gene: TRBD2; CDR3 protein: CASSAVTSGSYEQYF; CDR3 DNA: TGTGCCAGCAGCGCCGTGACTAGCGGTTCCTACGAGCAGTACTTC
J gene: TRBJ2-5; clone size: NA; V gene: TRBV5-4; D gene: NA; CDR3 protein: CASSFSSTSWETQYF; CDR3 DNA: TGTGCCAGCAGCTTTTCCAGTACCTCTTGGGAGACCCAGTACTTC
J gene: TRBJ2-5; clone size: once; V gene: TRBV5-8; D gene: TRBD1; CDR3 protein: CASSPGTGEMETQYF; CDR3 DNA: TGTGCCAGCAGCCCAGGGACAGGGGAGATGGAGACCCAGTACTTC
J gene: TRBJ2-7; clone size: NA; V gene: TRBV21-1; D gene: NA; CDR3 protein: CASSTLRDRLCGQYF; CDR3 DNA: TGTGCCAGCAGCACCCTAAGGGACAGGCTATGCGGGCAGTACTTC
J gene: TRBJ2-1; clone size: NA; V gene: TRBV11-3; D gene: TRBD2; CDR3 protein: CASRLTSGRSYNEQFF; CDR3 DNA: TGTGCCAGCAGGCTGACTAGCGGGCGCTCCTACAATGAGCAGTTCTTC
J gene: TRBJ2-7; clone size: NA; V gene: TRBV2; D gene: TRBD1; CDR3 protein: CANEGQGADEQYF; CDR3 DNA: TGTGCCAACGAAGGACAGGGGGCGGACGAGCAGTACTTC
J gene: TRBJ2-7; clone size: few; V gene: TRBV11-2; D gene: NA; CDR3 protein: CASSLYPGPTYEQYF; CDR3 DNA: TGTGCCAGCAGCTTGTATCCAGGGCCCACCTACGAGCAGTACTTC
J gene: TRBJ2-5; clone size: NA; V gene: TRBV2; D gene: TRBD2; CDR3 protein: CASKREAGVETQYF; CDR3 DNA: TGTGCCAGCAAACGGGAGGCGGGGGTAGAGACCCAGTACTTC
J gene: TRBJ1-2; clone size: NA; V gene: TRBV5-4; D gene: TRBD1; CDR3 protein: CASSLEGDRAGNGYTF; CDR3 DNA: TGTGCCAGCAGCTTGGAGGGGGACAGGGCGGGCAATGGCTACACCTTC
J gene: TRBJ2-3; clone size: NA; V gene: TRBV18; D gene: NA; CDR3 protein: CASSPRSAGWDTQYF; CDR3 DNA: TGTGCCAGCTCACCAAGGTCGGCGGGGTGGGATACGCAGTATTTT
J gene: TRBJ2-7; clone size: NA; V gene: TRBV6-1; D gene: TRBD2; CDR3 protein: CASSERAGGFYEQYF; CDR3 DNA: TGTGCCAGCAGTGAACGGGCGGGAGGTTTCTACGAGCAGTACTTC
J gene: TRBJ2-7; clone size: NA; V gene: TRBV4-1; D gene: TRBD2; CDR3 protein: CASSQFSGRAYEQYF; CDR3 DNA: TGCGCCAGCAGCCAGTTTAGCGGGAGGGCCTACGAGCAGTACTTC
J gene: TRBJ2-1; clone size: NA; V gene: TRBV5-6; D gene: TRBD2; CDR3 protein: CASSLARGTRAYNEQFF; CDR3 DNA: TGTGCCAGCAGCTTGGCGAGGGGGACTAGGGCCTACAATGAGCAGTTCTTC
J gene: TRBJ2-6; clone size: NA; V gene: TRBV23-1; D gene: TRBD1; CDR3 protein: CASSQSRTGLGANVLTF; CDR3 DNA: TGCGCCAGCAGTCAATCTCGGACAGGGCTCGGGGCCAACGTCCTGACTTTC
J gene: TRBJ2-7; clone size: NA; V gene: TRBV27; D gene: TRBD1; CDR3 protein: CASSPHWTGEKENEQYF; CDR3 DNA: TGTGCCAGCAGTCCGCACTGGACAGGGGAGAAGGAGAACGAGCAGTACTTC
J gene: TRBJ2-1; clone size: NA; V gene: TRBV27; D gene: NA; CDR3 protein: CASSLWSSLSYNEQFF; CDR3 DNA: TGTGCCAGCAGTTTATGGTCGAGCCTCTCCTACAATGAGCAGTTCTTC
J gene: TRBJ2-2; clone size: once; V gene: TRBV27; D gene: TRBD1; CDR3 protein: CASSSNRGNTGELFF; CDR3 DNA: TGTGCCAGCAGTTCAAACAGGGGGAACACCGGGGAGCTGTTTTTT
J gene: TRBJ2-7; clone size: NA; V gene: TRBV23-1; D gene: TRBD1; CDR3 protein: CALCTSGQGVGSSYEQYF; CDR3 DNA: TGCGCCCTCTGTACGTCGGGACAGGGGGTGGGGAGCTCCTACGAGCAGTACTTC
J gene: TRBJ1-2; clone size: NA; V gene: TRBV19; D gene: NA; CDR3 protein: CASSIKGRIGGYTF; CDR3 DNA: TGTGCCAGTAGTATAAAGGGGCGAATTGGTGGCTACACCTTC
J gene: TRBJ1-1; clone size: few; V gene: TRBV7-9; D gene: TRBD1; CDR3 protein: CASSRTGETEAFF; CDR3 DNA: TGTGCCAGCAGCCGGACAGGGGAGACTGAAGCTTTCTTT
J gene: TRBJ2-2; clone size: NA; V gene: TRBV6-2/TRBV6-3; D gene: NA; CDR3 protein: CASSLSGLTGELFF; CDR3 DNA: TGTGCCAGCAGCCTCAGCGGGTTAACCGGGGAGCTGTTTTTT
J gene: TRBJ1-5; clone size: NA; V gene: TRBV4-1; D gene: NA; CDR3 protein: CASSQGLSNQPQHF; CDR3 DNA: TGCGCCAGCAGCCAAGGGCTTAGCAATCAGCCCCAGCATTTT
J gene: TRBJ2-2; clone size: NA; V gene: TRBV9; D gene: NA; CDR3 protein: CASSVSNTGELFF; CDR3 DNA: TGTGCCAGCAGCGTATCTAACACCGGGGAGCTGTTTTTT
J gene: TRBJ2-5; clone size: few; V gene: TRBV16; D gene: NA; CDR3 protein: CASSPQGSGETQYF; CDR3 DNA: TGTGCCAGCAGCCCACAGGGATCCGGGGAGACCCAGTACTTC
J gene: TRBJ2-1; clone size: NA; V gene: TRBV20-1; D gene: NA; CDR3 protein: CSASYASPGIYNEQFF; CDR3 DNA: TGCAGTGCTAGTTATGCTAGCCCGGGGATCTACAATGAGCAGTTCTTC
J gene: TRBJ2-5; clone size: NA; V gene: TRBV5-5; D gene: TRBD1; CDR3 protein: CASSLRGTADQETQYF; CDR3 DNA: TGTGCCAGCAGCTTGAGAGGGACAGCAGACCAAGAGACCCAGTACTTC
J gene: TRBJ1-1; clone size: once; V gene: TRBV5-1; D gene: NA; CDR3 protein: CASSLGGGTEAFF; CDR3 DNA: TGCGCCAGCAGCTTGGGAGGGGGCACTGAAGCTTTCTTT
J gene: TRBJ2-6; clone size: NA; V gene: TRBV2; D gene: TRBD1; CDR3 protein: CASSRPGQGSSGANVLTF; CDR3 DNA: TGTGCCAGCAGTCGCCCGGGACAGGGGAGCTCTGGGGCCAACGTCCTGACTTTC
J gene: TRBJ1-5; clone size: few; V gene: TRBV30; D gene: TRBD1; CDR3 protein: CAWNPPGQGYQPQHF; CDR3 DNA: TGTGCCTGGAACCCCCCCGGACAGGGCTATCAGCCCCAGCATTTT
J gene: TRBJ2-1; clone size: NA; V gene: TRBV5-6; D gene: TRBD2; CDR3 protein: CASIWSGSGNNEQFF; CDR3 DNA: TGTGCCAGCATCTGGAGCGGGAGTGGAAACAATGAGCAGTTCTTC
J gene: TRBJ2-1; clone size: NA; V gene: TRBV9; D gene: NA; CDR3 protein: CASSEIGAEQFF; CDR3 DNA: TGTGCCAGCAGCGAGATAGGGGCTGAGCAGTTCTTC
J gene: TRBJ2-7; clone size: NA; V gene: TRBV2; D gene: NA; CDR3 protein: CASRDTTSYEQYF; CDR3 DNA: TGTGCCAGTCGGGACACCACATCCTACGAGCAGTACTTC
J gene: TRBJ2-7; clone size: NA; V gene: TRBV6-5; D gene: NA; CDR3 protein: CASSYGQHLREQYF; CDR3 DNA: TGTGCCAGCAGTTACGGACAGCATCTACGCGAGCAGTACTTC
J gene: TRBJ2-3; clone size: NA; V gene: TRBV5-4; D gene: TRBD2; CDR3 protein: CASSDSLASGGAADTQYF; CDR3 DNA: TGTGCCAGCAGCGATAGCTTAGCTAGCGGGGGGGCCGCAGATACGCAGTATTTT
J gene: TRBJ1-1; clone size: once; V gene: TRBV14; D gene: TRBD1; CDR3 protein: CASRPFTGAGTEAFF; CDR3 DNA: TGTGCCAGCAGGCCGTTCACAGGGGCGGGGACTGAAGCTTTCTTT
J gene: TRBJ1-6; clone size: NA; V gene: TRBV7-9; D gene: TRBD1; CDR3 protein: CASSSPGQANSPLHF; CDR3 DNA: TGTGCCAGCAGCTCCCCGGGACAGGCAAATTCACCCCTCCACTTT
J gene: TRBJ2-1; clone size: NA; V gene: TRBV29-1; D gene: TRBD1; CDR3 protein: CSAAQGLGNEQFF; CDR3 DNA: TGCAGCGCTGCACAGGGGTTAGGCAATGAGCAGTTCTTC
J gene: TRBJ1-2; clone size: NA; V gene: TRBV5-6; D gene: TRBD1; CDR3 protein: CASSFLGQGPNYGYTF; CDR3 DNA: TGTGCCAGCAGCTTCCTAGGACAGGGTCCTAACTATGGCTACACCTTC
J gene: TRBJ1-4; clone size: NA; V gene: TRBV7-9; D gene: NA; CDR3 protein: CASSPPQGSNEKLFF; CDR3 DNA: TGTGCCAGCAGCCCCCCACAGGGCTCTAATGAAAAACTGTTTTTT
J gene: TRBJ2-1; clone size: once; V gene: TRBV6-2/TRBV6-3; D gene: TRBD2; CDR3 protein: CASSDGTSGRFEQFF; CDR3 DNA: TGTGCCAGCAGTGACGGGACTAGCGGGAGATTTGAGCAGTTCTTC
J gene: TRBJ2-2; clone size: few; V gene: TRBV19; D gene: TRBD2; CDR3 protein: CASSTAGLAGVTGELFF; CDR3 DNA: TGTGCCAGTAGTACCGCGGGACTAGCGGGAGTAACCGGGGAGCTGTTTTTT
J gene: TRBJ1-4; clone size: NA; V gene: TRBV6-5; D gene: TRBD1; CDR3 protein: CASSTGALEKLFF; CDR3 DNA: TGTGCCAGCAGTACAGGGGCCCTTGAAAAACTGTTTTTT
J gene: TRBJ2-3; clone size: NA; V gene: TRBV6-5; D gene: TRBD2; CDR3 protein: CASSRLAETDTQYF; CDR3 DNA: TGTGCCAGCAGCCGACTAGCGGAGACAGATACGCAGTATTTT
J gene: TRBJ2-1; clone size: NA; V gene: TRBV29-1; D gene: TRBD2; CDR3 protein: CSVEAGLAGTYNEQFF; CDR3 DNA: TGCAGCGTTGAAGCGGGACTAGCGGGAACCTACAATGAGCAGTTCTTC
J gene: TRBJ2-1; clone size: NA; V gene: TRBV19; D gene: TRBD2; CDR3 protein: CASSITSGPHNEQFF; CDR3 DNA: TGTGCCAGTAGTATAACTAGCGGGCCCCACAATGAGCAGTTCTTC
J gene: TRBJ2-7; clone size: NA; V gene: TRBV4-1; D gene: NA; CDR3 protein: CASSQASGPSYEQYF; CDR3 DNA: TGCGCCAGCAGCCAAGCCAGCGGGCCCTCCTACGAGCAGTACTTC
J gene: TRBJ1-6; clone size: NA; V gene: TRBV5-4; D gene: TRBD1; CDR3 protein: CASSSGTGDNSPLHF; CDR3 DNA: TGTGCCAGCAGCTCCGGGACAGGGGATAATTCACCCCTCCACTTT